This passage covers 11 T cell receptor beta chains from one sample sequenced in a study of T cell repertoires in aging, cancer and after chemotherapy. A mixed TRB-A/B primer pool amplified rearranged TRB by multiplex touch-down PCR. TCRdb called the multiplex PCR reads again in MiXCR, with one record for every CDR3 protein. The table shows 1,900 or so distinct CDR3 sequences, with roughly 15% occurring only once. Peripheral blood genomic DNA, not sorted cells or RNA, was the template. Sequenced material: blood. The receptors originated from a human donor with a solid tumor.

This clonotype qualifies as medium-sized. The chain uses TRBV27 and TRBJ2-1; 7 bases match TRBD2. The germline V gene encodes CDR1 MNHEY and CDR2 SMNVEV (reference sequence). V lost 4 bases and J lost 1; bases outside the gene matches: 10. The CDR3 consists of 17 residues. This CDR3 is CASSYVVGGISYNEQFF. The CDR3 nucleotides read TGTGCCAGCAGTTACGTCGTGGGGGGGATTTCCTACAATGAGCAGTTCTTC.

By frequency in the sample, this clonotype is medium-sized. The chain employs TRBV4-3 and TRBJ1-6; TRBD1 matches 8 bases. Trimming took 2 bases from V and 10 from J; bases not matched to a gene: 7. Germline-derived CDR1 and CDR2 are LGHNA and YSLEER. The CDR3 sequence is 15 residues long. In DNA form, the CDR3 reads TGCGCCAGCAGCCAAATCGGGACAGGTTCCTCACCCCTCCACTTT. Amino acids: CASSQIGTGSSPLHF.

This chain uses TRBV28 with TRBJ2-1, with 7 bases fitting TRBD1. In germline, CDR1 is MDHEN, CDR2 SYDVKM. V dropped 6 bases and J dropped 14; count of bases not matched to a gene: 10. This CDR3 is 12 amino acids long. CDR3 sequence: CASRPPTGYEFF. The CDR3 coding sequence is TGTGCCAGCAGACCTCCGACAGGGTACGAGTTCTTC.

This clonotype qualifies as medium-sized. The chain couples TRBV28 to TRBJ2-1, with 9 bases aligning to TRBD2. V shed 6 bases, J shed 11 bases, and the junction held 11 bases outside the gene matches. Germline values: CDR1 MDHEN, CDR2 SYDVKM. This CDR3 is built from 14 residues. CDR3 coding DNA: TGTGCCAGCAGACTCGGGACTAGCAGAGATAAGCAGTTCTTC. Protein: CASRLGTSRDKQFF.

By share, this clonotype ranks as medium-sized. The V and J genes are TRBV20-1 and TRBJ2-1; TRBD2 matches 10 bases. Germline lookup yields CDR1 DFQATT and CDR2 SNEGSKA (reference sequence). Losses at the gene ends were 0 bases for V and 5 bases for J; bases not matched to a gene: 4. The CDR3 sequence is 15 residues long. The CDR3 protein is CSARDGAGGHNEQFF. The CDR3 region has the DNA TGCAGTGCTAGAGATGGAGCGGGGGGGCACAATGAGCAGTTCTTC.

This clonotype is categorized as hyperexpanded. The rearrangement links TRBV19 to TRBJ1-2, with 10 bases fitting TRBD1. Germline CDR1 reads LNHDA; CDR2 reads SQIVND (reference sequence). Germline trimming cut 3 bases from V and 7 bases from J; bases unmatched to any gene: 5. This CDR3 is 14 amino acids long. CDR3 sequence: CASSIDRGPSGYTF. The CDR3 bases are TGTGCCAGTAGTATTGACAGGGGGCCCTCTGGCTACACCTTC.

The chain carries TRBV7-2 and TRBJ1-1, with D tentatively TRBD1 (6 bases). V was pared by 4 bases and J by 3 bases, with 15 bases between. The CDR3 totals 15 residues. Looked up from germline, CDR1 is SGHTA and CDR2 is FQGNSA. The CDR3 nucleotides are TGTGCCAGCAGCTGGCCGGGACGGGGGCACACTGAAGCTTTCTTT. This translates into CASSWPGRGHTEAFF.

This clonotype is large within its sample. This chain links TRBV12-3 or TRBV12-4 with TRBJ2-1, with 11 bases that match TRBD2. The CDR3 covers 14 residues. The ends lost 6 bases at V and 7 bases at J; junction bases unmatched: 5. CDR3 in DNA: TGTGCCAGCAGCTTACTAGCGGGGGTGAATGAGCAGTTCTTC. This encodes CASSLLAGVNEQFF.

By sample fraction, this clonotype is large (0.1 to 1%). The gene calls are TRBV19 and TRBJ1-2; D is perhaps TRBD1 (6 bases). V lost 3 bases to trimming and J lost 8 bases, with 16 bases between them. The CDR3 consists of 14 residues. Germline V gene lookup returns CDR1 LNHDA and CDR2 SQIVND (reference sequence). CDR3 sequence: CASSIRGTPYGYTF. For the CDR3, the DNA is TGTGCCAGTAGTATCCGCGGGACACCGTACGGCTACACCTTC. Full variable domain (remainder filled in from reference TRBV19 and TRBJ1-2): DGGITQSPKYLFRKEGQNVTLSCEQNLNHDAMYWYRQDPGQGLRLIYYSQIVNDFQKGDIAEGYSVSREKKESFPLTVTSAQKNPTAFYLCASSIRGTPYGYTFGSGTRLTVV.

By sample share, this clonotype is medium-sized. This chain joins TRBV11-2 and TRBJ1-2; D remains ambiguous. The V end lost 1 base, the J end lost 10 bases, and 19 bases lay between the germline ends. Germline CDR1 SGHAT, CDR2 FQNNGV. The CDR3 spans 15 residues. CDR3 loop: CASSLGVGLVNYYTF. CDR3 coding DNA: TGTGCCAGCAGCTTAGGTGTAGGGCTCGTGAATTACTACACCTTC.

This clonotype is medium-sized by share. The chain combines TRBV7-2 with TRBJ1-1, with D possibly TRBD1 on 6 matching bases. Germline CDR1 is SGHTA and CDR2 is FQGNSA. This CDR3 comprises 13 residues. Deletions cut 2 bases from V and 7 bases from J, with 11 bases between. The CDR3 reads CASSLQGMGEAFF. The CDR3 bases are TGTGCCAGCAGCTTACAGGGGATGGGTGAAGCTTTCTTT.